Following are 4 T cell receptor beta chains from one sample sequenced in a study of T cell clones after liver transplantation. Clones were read by immunoSEQ multiplex PCR, and TCRdb kept only the in-frame ones, dropping some. This table has 24,000 or so clones, more than 65% appearing once. Sample: CD4+ T cells from blood, taken before liver transplant. Receptors originate from a human donor who received a liver transplant.

The chain recombines TRBV19 with TRBJ2-4; TRBD1 is a possible D gene (6 bases). There are 14 residues in the CDR3. V dropped 5 bases and J dropped 3 bases, with 11 bases sitting between them. Germline V CDR1 and CDR2: LNHDA, SQIVND (reference sequence). CDR3 amino acids: CASSLRTDKNIQYF. The CDR3 bases are TGTGCCAGTAGTCTTCGGACAGACAAAAACATTCAGTACTTC.

The genes are TRBV4-1 and TRBJ2-7; 15 bases align to TRBD2. This CDR3 is 15 amino acids long. J gave up 7 bases and V 8 bases, and 9 bases lay outside the gene matches. CDR1 MGHRA and CDR2 YSYEKL come from the germline V gene. Here the CDR3 DNA reads TGCGCCAGCGGACAAACAGGGACTAGCGGGGGGGAGCAGTACTTC. Its protein is CASGQTGTSGGEQYF.

The CDR3 DNA reads TGTGCCAGCAGTGAAGTGGGGGGGACGGAGATCCGGGGCTACACCTTC. It yields the protein CASSEVGGTEIRGYTF. This chain uses TRBV2 with TRBJ1-2, with D perhaps TRBD1 (5 bases). The germline V gene has CDR1 SNHLY and CDR2 FYNNEI. This CDR3 region has 16 residues. V shed 1 base and J shed 8 bases, with 20 bases lying between them.

This clone was observed a handful of times. J is TRBJ1-2 and V is TRBV19; TRBD1 is a possible D gene (6 bases). Deletions cut 4 bases from V and 3 bases from J, with 9 bases between. The CDR3 covers 13 residues. Germline loops: CDR1 LNHDA, CDR2 SQIVND (reference sequence). The CDR3 sequence is CASSNREHYGYTF. The CDR3 DNA reads TGTGCCAGTAGTAACAGGGAACACTATGGCTACACCTTC.